This record concerns one T cell receptor beta chain sequence. Its antigen is unidentified. This could be a read error, since a much larger clone is one nucleotide away. These data originate in a study of blood T cells in healthy people across ages. Whole-study findings and limits: The study regarded diversity estimates from one million T cells as underestimates. Age showed a roughly linear inverse relationship with TCR beta diversity per million T cells.

Together with a sample-barcoded 5' primer, a J-beta primer mix was included in a second PCR lasting roughly 6 to 12 cycles. TCRdb reanalysed the 5' RACE reads using MiXCR and keeps one entry per CDR3 protein. The profile shows roughly 930,000 distinct CDR3 sequences, around 48% of them singletons. The CDR3 runs to 12 residues. From germline, CDR1 is SGHVS and CDR2 FQNEAQ. Those donating, healthy Caucasian individuals from Russia, were aged roughly 6 to 90. The clonotype originates from a young man in good health. This chain joins TRBV7-8 and TRBJ2-1, with D possibly matching TRBD2 (5 bases). What was sequenced was blood. In DNA form, the CDR3 reads TGTGTCAGCAGCAAAACTTCGGGGGAGCAGTTCTTC. As protein: CVSSKTSGEQFF. The entire variable domain, with the rest obtained from reference TRBV7-8 and TRBJ2-1, is as follows: GAGVSQSPRYKVAKRGQDVALRCDPISGHVSLFWYQQALGQGPEFLTYFQNEAQLDKSGLPSDRFFAERPEGSVSTLKIQRTQQEDSAVYLCVSSKTSGEQFFGPGTRLTVL.